What follows are 19 T cell receptor beta chains derived from one specimen sequenced in a study of cytomegalovirus exposure and HLA in healthy donors. PCR employed 60 Vbeta and 13 Jbeta primers. Sequencing used immunoSEQ multiplex PCR; TCRdb keeps in-frame clones, though not all of them. The table has more than 100,000 clones, roughly 71% seen once. Sequences were obtained from PBMCs. These receptors were obtained from a woman in her 50s in good health and CMV-seropositive.

V and J are TRBV7-2 and TRBJ2-3; TRBD2 aligns across 11 bases. Germline lookup yields CDR1 SGHTA and CDR2 FQGNSA. V lost 2 bases to trimming and J lost 3 bases; unmatched junction nucleotides: 4. This CDR3 is built from 16 residues. The CDR3 DNA sequence: TGTGCCAGCAGCTTACAGACTAGCGGGGCGACAGATACGCAGTATTTT. Translation gives CASSLQTSGATDTQYF.

The rearrangement uses TRBV5-8 and TRBJ1-6, with a possible D match to TRBD1 (6 bases). Between the trimmed V and J ends, which lost 4 bases and 5 bases, there was a span of 13 bases. Germline assignment: CDR1 SGHTS and CDR2 YDEGEE. The CDR3 is made up of 15 amino acids. CDR3 protein: CASSGGQPDNSPLHF. The CDR3 DNA reads as TGTGCCAGCAGCGGAGGACAGCCGGATAATTCACCCCTCCACTTT.

The chain combines TRBV7-9 with TRBJ2-3, with 10 bases lining up with TRBD1. CDR1 is SEHNR, CDR2 FQNEAQ, per germline (reference sequence). With 6 bases clipped from V and 5 bases from J, the junction kept 8 bases outside the gene matches. There are 15 residues in the CDR3. The DNA for the CDR3 is TGTGCCAGCAGTCCCGGGACAGGGGAGGTAGATACGCAGTATTTT. Translating gives CASSPGTGEVDTQYF.

Notes on this clone: A read error may account for a junction end that differs from germline. This rearrangement joins TRBV27 to TRBJ2-7, with D perhaps matching TRBD1 (6 bases). From germline, CDR1 is MNHEY and CDR2 SMNVEV (reference sequence). CDR3 length: 12 amino acids. DNA of the CDR3: TGTGCCAGCAGTTTAGTTGGGGGCCGGATACTATTC. It translates to CASSLVGGRILF.

The V call is TRBV27, the J call TRBJ2-5, with TRBD1 as a possible D gene (6 bases). V was pared by 11 bases and J by 1 base, with 11 bases between. The CDR3 is 12 residues long. Germline CDR1 reads MNHEY; CDR2 reads SMNVEV (reference sequence). CDR3 DNA: TGTGCCTCGGGGACATTCCAAGAGACCCAGTACTTC. Residues: CASGTFQETQYF.

The rearrangement links TRBV7-9 to TRBJ2-3; 7 positions agree with TRBD2. This CDR3 is built from 18 residues. Germline V gene lookup returns CDR1 SEHNR and CDR2 FQNEAQ (reference sequence). Germline trimming cut 6 bases from V and 1 base from J; bases unmatched to any gene: 16. The CDR3 region has the DNA TGTGCCAGCAGAACTTCCCTGGTTGGGGGGGAACGCACAGATACGCAGTATTTT. It yields the protein CASRTSLVGGERTDTQYF.

This chain joins TRBV5-5 and TRBJ2-7, with 7 bases lining up with TRBD2. This CDR3 contains 16 residues. Germline V gives CDR1 SGHKS, CDR2 YYEKEE (reference sequence). J lost 5 bases, V lost 4 bases, and 15 bases had no gene match. For the CDR3, the DNA is TGTGCCAGCAGCCCAGTAGTTGGGGGGGATGGCAACGAGCAGTACTTC. It encodes CASSPVVGGDGNEQYF.

This sequence joins TRBV5-6 and TRBJ2-1; D might be TRBD2 (6 bases). The V end lost 3 bases, the J end lost 7 bases, and 17 bases lay between the germline ends. Germline CDR1 SGHDT, CDR2 YYEEEE. The CDR3 totals 15 residues. CDR3 nucleotide sequence: TGTGCCAGCAGCTGGAGGGCAGGAGCAGGGAATGAGCAGTTCTTC. As protein: CASSWRAGAGNEQFF.

The V and J genes are TRBV5-1 and TRBJ2-3, with 11 bases aligning to TRBD1. Germline CDR1 reads SGHRS; CDR2 reads YFSETQ. The J segment lost 1 base and the V segment lost 4 bases, leaving 2 bases of the junction unmatched. This CDR3 region has 15 residues. The CDR3 sequence: CASSRTGGRTDTQYF. The CDR3 DNA reads TGCGCCAGCAGCCGGACAGGGGGCCGCACAGATACGCAGTATTTT.

The chain recombines TRBV20-1 with TRBJ1-2; 9 bases align to TRBD1. Germline V CDR1 and CDR2: DFQATT, SNEGSKA (reference sequence). This CDR3 comprises 11 residues. Trimming cost V 7 bases and J 6 bases; bases outside gene matches: 3. The CDR3 region has the DNA TGCAGTGGGACAGGGGTCGATGGCTACACCTTC. It codes for CSGTGVDGYTF.

This clone was picked up a small number of times. This sequence joins TRBV18 and TRBJ2-3; no clear D gene. Germline V lookup: CDR1 KGHSH, CDR2 LQKENI. V shed 2 bases and J shed 0 bases, with 3 bases lying between them. CDR3 size: 13 residues. DNA of the CDR3: TGTGCCAGCTCACCAGCGAGCACAGATACGCAGTATTTT. Amino acids: CASSPASTDTQYF.

The J gene is TRBJ1-1, the V gene TRBV6-6; D remains unclear. The V gene lost 9 bases and the J gene lost 2 bases, with 10 bases spanning the gap. This CDR3 comprises 12 residues. Germline V gene sequence: CDR1 MNHNY, CDR2 SVGAGI (reference sequence). The CDR3 reads CASLRGNTEAFF. Here the CDR3 DNA reads TGTGCCAGTCTTCGGGGTAACACTGAAGCTTTCTTT.

V and J are TRBV10-3 and TRBJ2-5, with TRBD1 as a possible D gene (5 bases). Germline V gene lookup returns CDR1 ENHRY and CDR2 SYGVKD. CDR3 size: 18 residues. Trimming took off 3 bases at V and 0 bases at J, with 20 bases between the two ends. CDR3 bases: TGTGCCATCAGTGACCCTCACACCCCGACAGCGTACCAAGAGACCCAGTACTTC. Protein product: CAISDPHTPTAYQETQYF.

The chain recombines TRBV6-6 with TRBJ1-1; D is ambiguous. CDR1 is MNHNY and CDR2 is SVGAGI in the germline V gene (reference sequence). CDR3 size: 14 residues. The V end was cut by 5 bases, the J end by 3 bases, with 13 bases between. The CDR3 reads CASSRSKAHTEAFF. In DNA, the CDR3 is TGTGCCAGCAGTCGGTCTAAAGCCCACACTGAAGCTTTCTTT.

CDR3 sequence reads: CASSLYFSTDTQYF. The CDR3, as DNA: TGTGCCAGCAGCCTATACTTCAGCACAGATACGCAGTATTTT. The chain employs TRBV7-6 and TRBJ2-3; D not resolved. V lost 5 bases to trimming and J lost 0 bases, with 9 bases between them. The CDR3 runs to 14 residues. Germline CDR1 is SGHVS and CDR2 is FNYEAQ. Drawing the rest from reference TRBV7-6 and TRBJ2-3, the complete variable domain is GAGVSQSPRYKVTKRGQDVALRCDPISGHVSLYWYRQALGQGPEFLTYFNYEAQQDKSGLPNDRFSAERPEGSISTLTIQRTEQRDSAMYRCASSLYFSTDTQYFGPGTRLTVL.

The V gene is TRBV20-1, the J gene TRBJ1-1; D may be TRBD1 (5 bases). Germline V gene lookup returns CDR1 DFQATT and CDR2 SNEGSKA (reference sequence). Trimming shortened V by 5 bases and J by 7 bases, and 11 bases separated the two germline ends. The CDR3 has 11 amino acids. Written as DNA, the CDR3 is TGCAGTGCTCAAGGACAAAGTGAAGCTTTCTTT. Translation: CSAQGQSEAFF.

The J gene is TRBJ1-1, the V gene TRBV20-1, with D perhaps matching TRBD1 (6 bases). From germline, CDR1 is DFQATT and CDR2 SNEGSKA (reference sequence). The V end was cut by 5 bases, the J end by 10 bases, with 14 bases between. The CDR3 is 11 amino acids. The CDR3 DNA follows: TGCAGTGCTTGGGACACCGGAGGAGCTTTCTTT. Encoded protein: CSAWDTGGAFF.

For the CDR3, the DNA is TGTGCCAGCTCTCCCGGGTCGGGAAATGGCTACACCTTC. It is translated as CASSPGSGNGYTF. The V call is TRBV18, the J call TRBJ1-2; D gene uncertain. CDR1 and CDR2 from the germline V gene are KGHSH and LQKENI. The CDR3 loop spans 13 amino acids. V dropped 6 bases and J dropped 6 bases, with 14 bases sitting between them.

The rearrangement links TRBV30 to TRBJ2-7; 7 bases are a match to TRBD1. Losses at the gene ends were 3 bases for V and 3 bases for J; bases not matched to a gene: 17. The CDR3 is 17 amino acids. CDR1 and CDR2 (germline): GTSNPN, SVGIG (reference sequence). The CDR3 DNA reads as TGTGCCTGGAGGACAGGGACGGGAAGCTCGACGGGCTACGAGCAGTACTTC. It encodes CAWRTGTGSSTGYEQYF.